The clone carrying this TCR beta chain was observed many times. What it binds is not known. These data belong to a study of liver allograft versus peripheral blood T cells. In the study overall: Peripheral blood of the recipients supplied T cell receptor repertoires that were compared with those in transplanted livers. General study points: Differences were reported between the T cell receptor repertoires inside liver allografts and those that were detected in peripheral blood.

TCRdb re-analysed the reads in MiXCR, keeping a single row per CDR3 protein. The sample includes over 7,000 distinct CDR3 sequences, 15% to 20% seen only once; the top ten take approximately 4.4%. Trimming took off 5 bases at V and 1 base at J, with 8 bases between the two ends. The length of the CDR3 is 13 residues. The chain couples TRBV12-3 or TRBV12-4 to TRBJ1-2, with D tentatively TRBD1 (5 bases). This clonotype originated in a human patient who had a liver transplant. Some T cells could come from the graft donor. For the CDR3, the DNA is TGTGCCAGCAGTGGAGACAGTAACTATGGCTACACCTTC. Encoded protein: CASSGDSNYGYTF.